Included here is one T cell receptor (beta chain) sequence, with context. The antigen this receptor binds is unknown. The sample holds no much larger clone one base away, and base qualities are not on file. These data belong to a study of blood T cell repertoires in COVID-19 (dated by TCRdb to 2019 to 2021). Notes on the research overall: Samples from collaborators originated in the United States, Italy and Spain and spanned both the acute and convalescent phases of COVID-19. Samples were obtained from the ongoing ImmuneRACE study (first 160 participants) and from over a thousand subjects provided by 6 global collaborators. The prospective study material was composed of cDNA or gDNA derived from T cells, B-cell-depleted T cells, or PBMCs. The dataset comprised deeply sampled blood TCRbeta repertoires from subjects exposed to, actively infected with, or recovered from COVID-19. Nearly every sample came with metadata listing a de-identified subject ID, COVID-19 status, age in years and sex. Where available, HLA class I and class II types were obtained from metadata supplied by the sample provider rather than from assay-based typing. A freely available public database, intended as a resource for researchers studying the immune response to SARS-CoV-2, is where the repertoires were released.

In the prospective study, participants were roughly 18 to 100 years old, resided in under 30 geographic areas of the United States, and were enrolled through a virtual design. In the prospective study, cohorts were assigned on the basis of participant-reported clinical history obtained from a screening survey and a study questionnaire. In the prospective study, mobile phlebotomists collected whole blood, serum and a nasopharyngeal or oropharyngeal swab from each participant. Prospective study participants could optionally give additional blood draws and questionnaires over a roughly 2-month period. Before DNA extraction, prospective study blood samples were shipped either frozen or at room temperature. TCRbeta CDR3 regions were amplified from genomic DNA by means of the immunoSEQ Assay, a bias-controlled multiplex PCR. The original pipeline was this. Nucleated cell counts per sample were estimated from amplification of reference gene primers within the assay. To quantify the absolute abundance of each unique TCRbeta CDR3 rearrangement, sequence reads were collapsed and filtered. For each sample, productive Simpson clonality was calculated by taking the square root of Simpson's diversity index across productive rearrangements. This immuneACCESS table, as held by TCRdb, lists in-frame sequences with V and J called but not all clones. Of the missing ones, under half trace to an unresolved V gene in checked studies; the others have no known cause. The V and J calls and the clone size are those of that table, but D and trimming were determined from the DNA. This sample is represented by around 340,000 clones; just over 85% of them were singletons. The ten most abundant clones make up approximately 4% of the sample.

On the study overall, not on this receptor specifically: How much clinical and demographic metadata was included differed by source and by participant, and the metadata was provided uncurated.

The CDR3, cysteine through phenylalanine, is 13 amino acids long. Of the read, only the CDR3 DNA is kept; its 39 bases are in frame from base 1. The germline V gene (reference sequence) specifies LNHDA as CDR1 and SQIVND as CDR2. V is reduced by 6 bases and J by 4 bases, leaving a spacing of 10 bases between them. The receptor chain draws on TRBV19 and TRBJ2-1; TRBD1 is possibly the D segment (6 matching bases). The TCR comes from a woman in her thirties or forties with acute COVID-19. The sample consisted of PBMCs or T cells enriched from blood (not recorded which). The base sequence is TGTGCCAGTAGGGGGGCGGTATACAATGAGCAGTTCTTC. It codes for CASRGAVYNEQFF.